This entry lists 20 T cell receptor beta chains sequenced from one sample in a study of CD8+CD57+ T cells in acquired aplastic anemia. Patients selected for sequencing had displayed CD8+CD57+ cell expansion by flow cytometry. Genomic DNA templated the TCR beta VDJ and CDR3 profiling. A single record per CDR3 protein comes from TCRdb applying MiXCR to the reads. This sample has fewer than 250,000 distinct CDR3 sequences, with around 43% found just once. Sample: sorted CD4+, CD8+, or CD8+CD57+ T cells (not recorded which) from PBMCs. The receptor source for this set is a human donor with aplastic anemia.

The sample holds a few counts of this clonotype. The rearrangement uses TRBV11-2 and TRBJ2-3, with D perhaps matching TRBD1 (6 bases). Trimming cost V 5 bases and J 2 bases, with 20 bases left between them. This CDR3 is 17 amino acids long. Per the germline V gene, CDR1 is SGHAT and CDR2 is FQNNGV. CDR3 in amino acids: CASSITPAQGTTDTQYF. CDR3 DNA: TGTGCCAGCAGCATCACCCCCGCACAGGGAACCACAGATACGCAGTATTTT. Filled out from reference TRBV11-2 and TRBJ2-3, the complete variable domain reads EAGVAQSPRYKIIEKRQSVAFWCNPISGHATLYWYQQILGQGPKLLIQFQNNGVVDDSQLPKDRFSAERLKGVDSTLKIQPAKLEDSAVYLCASSITPAQGTTDTQYFGPGTRLTVL.

This clonotype has only a few counts. The chain is built from TRBV4-3 and TRBJ1-4, with TRBD1 identical over 10 bases. Per germline, CDR1 LGHNA and CDR2 YSLEER. Unmatched junction bases numbered 6, after V lost 4 bases and J lost 7 bases. The CDR3 is made up of 15 amino acids. The CDR3 reads CASSRDRGTSEKLFF. The CDR3 DNA reads TGCGCCAGCAGCCGGGACAGGGGAACAAGTGAAAAACTGTTTTTT.

For this clonotype: One junction end disagrees with the germline gene, perhaps due to a read error. The genes are TRBV9 and TRBJ2-3; D remains ambiguous. Germline values: CDR1 SGDLS, CDR2 YYNGEE. This CDR3 has 11 residues. The CDR3 sequence: CASMRLDTQYF. Here the CDR3 DNA reads TGCGCCAGCATGAGATTGGATACGCAGTATTTT.

The chain employs TRBV10-3 and TRBJ2-7; 9 bases are shared with TRBD1. V was clipped by 6 bases and J by 0 bases; unmatched bases: 6. The CDR3 runs 15 residues. Per germline, CDR1 ENHRY and CDR2 SYGVKD. In DNA form, the CDR3 reads TGTGCCATCAGGCTCCGGGACAGGGCCTCCTACGAGCAGTACTTC. Its translation: CAIRLRDRASYEQYF.

The rearrangement links TRBV10-3 to TRBJ1-6, with 8 bases identical to TRBD1. V lost 9 bases and J lost 9; bases outside the gene matches: 13. The CDR3 has 15 amino acids. CDR1 ENHRY and CDR2 SYGVKD come from the germline V gene. As DNA, the CDR3 is TGTGCCATAAAGGGTCAGGGGGCAAATCGTTCACCCCTCCACTTT. This gives the protein CAIKGQGANRSPLHF.

The rearrangement joins TRBV19 to TRBJ2-5; TRBD2 is a possible D gene (6 bases). Germline CDR1 LNHDA, CDR2 SQIVND (reference sequence). V lost 3 bases to trimming and J lost 4 bases, with 9 bases between them. This CDR3 is 13 amino acids long. The CDR3 nucleotides are TGTGCCAGTAGTATTATGGGGGGAGAGACCCAGTACTTC. Translating gives CASSIMGGETQYF.

In its sample, this clonotype was seen many times. The chain carries TRBV14 and TRBJ2-5; 8 nucleotides align to TRBD1. The V gene's germline CDR1 is SGHDN and CDR2 FVKESK. The V segment lost 1 base and the J segment 3 bases; nucleotides outside the gene matches: 7. The CDR3 sequence is 16 residues long. The CDR3 nucleotides read TGTGCCAGCAGCCAAGGGATTATGACAGGGGAAGAGACCCAGTACTTC. Translation: CASSQGIMTGEETQYF.

The chain employs TRBV7-8 and TRBJ2-7; the D call may be TRBD1 or TRBD2 (6 bases each). The CDR3 extends over 16 amino acids. CDR1 is SGHVS, CDR2 FQNEAQ, per germline. Trimming pared 4 bases from V and 3 bases from J, leaving 19 bases between. CDR3 in amino acids: CASSSSLGGLYYEQYF. CDR3 DNA sequence: TGTGCCAGCAGCTCTTCCCTCGGGGGCCTCTACTACGAGCAGTACTTC.

V usage is TRBV6-1 and J usage is TRBJ1-5, with D possibly matching TRBD1 (5 bases). CDR3 length: 14 amino acids. V gave up 2 bases and J gave up 3 bases, with 8 bases separating them. Germline V CDR1 and CDR2: MNHNS, SASEGT. CDR3 in DNA: TGTGCCAGCAGTGAATGGGGGAACAATCAGCCCCAGCATTTT. This encodes CASSEWGNNQPQHF.

The chain is built from TRBV2 and TRBJ2-5; D possibly matches TRBD1 or TRBD2 (5 bases each). Per germline, CDR1 SNHLY and CDR2 FYNNEI. This CDR3 has 13 residues. Trimming shortened V by 5 bases and J by 13 bases, and 20 bases separated the two germline ends. The CDR3 DNA reads TGTGCCAGCAGTCAGGGAGTTAGGAAGAGAGTGTACTTC. As protein: CASSQGVRKRVYF.

The chain has TRBV28 and TRBJ2-2; 8 bases are shared with TRBD2. Germline V gene lookup returns CDR1 MDHEN and CDR2 SYDVKM. V dropped 6 bases and J dropped 8; count of bases not matched to a gene: 11. This CDR3 is built from 15 residues. CDR3 DNA: TGTGCCAGCAGCGACCGGACTAGCATGAGTGGGGAGCTGTTTTTT. Its translation: CASSDRTSMSGELFF.

This clonotype showed up many times. This chain joins TRBV19 and TRBJ2-3; TRBD2 is a possible D gene (6 bases). From germline, CDR1 is LNHDA and CDR2 SQIVND (reference sequence). This CDR3 comprises 17 residues. Trimming took 1 base from V and 3 from J, leaving 17 bases between them. Here the CDR3 DNA reads TGTGCCAGTAGTATAGGCGGGGCTCCGCTTTCAACAGATACGCAGTATTTT. Its translation: CASSIGGAPLSTDTQYF.

The V call is TRBV7-3, the J call TRBJ1-6; possibly TRBD1 for D (5 bases). Germline values: CDR1 SGHTA, CDR2 FQGTGA. Trimming removed 6 bases at V and 7 bases at J, with 22 bases between. The CDR3 length is 17 residues. The CDR3 sequence is CASSSPLGGGSNSPLHF. CDR3 sequence (DNA): TGTGCCAGCAGTTCCCCCCTTGGGGGGGGATCAAATTCACCCCTCCACTTT.

This clonotype was observed many times. The V and J genes are TRBV7-2 and TRBJ1-6; D gene ambiguous. There are 16 residues in the CDR3. V was cut by 0 bases and J by 8 bases, with 14 bases left in between. The V gene's germline CDR1 is SGHTA and CDR2 FQGNSA. CDR3 amino acids: CASSLARAGWDSPLHF. CDR3 nucleotides: TGTGCCAGCAGCTTAGCTAGGGCAGGTTGGGATTCACCCCTCCACTTT.

This clonotype was recorded at least ten times. The chain carries TRBV9 and TRBJ1-3, with D perhaps TRBD1 (6 bases). This CDR3 region has 12 residues. CDR1 SGDLS and CDR2 YYNGEE come from the germline V gene. V was pared by 4 bases and J by 8 bases, with 10 bases between. In nucleotides, the CDR3 is TGTGCCAGCAGCCCAGAGGGGGACACCATATATTTT. This codes for CASSPEGDTIYF.

The rearrangement uses TRBV12-3 or TRBV12-4 and TRBJ1-1; D possibly corresponds to TRBD1 (6 bases). V lost 6 bases, J lost 4 bases, and 15 bases lay in between. This CDR3 is 14 amino acids long. CDR3 DNA sequence: TGTGCCAGCAGCATCGAGGGGGGGGGCACTGAAGCTTTCTTT. This codes for CASSIEGGGTEAFF.

The chain joins TRBV10-2 to TRBJ2-7, with D tentatively TRBD2 (6 bases). Germline V CDR1 and CDR2: WSHSY, SAAADI. V was pared by 4 bases and J by 3 bases, with 16 bases between. CDR3 size: 15 residues. The chain's CDR3 is CASSVNGTGGYEQYF. The CDR3 DNA follows: TGCGCCAGCAGTGTGAACGGGACCGGGGGCTACGAGCAGTACTTC.

In regard to this clonotype: A much larger clonotype is one base distant, so this may be a read error. The V gene is TRBV6-1, the J gene TRBJ2-1; the D is unclear. Germline V gene data show CDR1 as MNHNS and CDR2 as SASEGT. The CDR3 runs 14 residues. The CDR3 loop is CTSIWRQRDNEQFF. Here the CDR3 DNA reads TGTACCAGCATATGGCGGCAGCGAGACAATGAGCAGTTCTTC.

This clonotype showed up many times. The chain joins TRBV7-9 to TRBJ2-3, with D perhaps TRBD1 (5 bases). The V gene's germline CDR1 is SEHNR and CDR2 FQNEAQ (reference sequence). CDR3 length equals 15 residues. The germline V and J ends were trimmed by 6 bases and 0 bases, with 13 bases remaining between them. CDR3 bases: TGTGCCAGCAGACCACCAGGGCTCAGCACAGATACGCAGTATTTT. Translating gives CASRPPGLSTDTQYF.

This clonotype was detected ten times or more. The chain links TRBV6-5 to TRBJ1-1; D gene uncertain. The length of the CDR3 is 13 residues. Trimming pared 0 bases from V and 2 bases from J, leaving 4 bases between. Germline CDR1 MNHEY, CDR2 SVGAGI. CDR3 in amino acids: CASSYSYNTEAFF. CDR3 nucleotide sequence: TGTGCCAGCAGTTACTCTTATAACACTGAAGCTTTCTTT.